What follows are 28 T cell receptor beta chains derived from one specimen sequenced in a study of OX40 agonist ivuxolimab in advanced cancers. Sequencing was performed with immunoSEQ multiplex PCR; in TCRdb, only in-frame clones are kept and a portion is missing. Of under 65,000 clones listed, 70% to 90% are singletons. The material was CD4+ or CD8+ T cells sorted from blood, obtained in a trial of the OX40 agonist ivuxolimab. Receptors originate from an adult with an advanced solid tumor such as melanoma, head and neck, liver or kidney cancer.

CDR3 in DNA: TGTGCCAGCAGCGCCGCGACTAGCGGGGGCGAGCAGTACTTC. It translates to CASSAATSGGEQYF. V usage is TRBV9 and J usage is TRBJ2-7, with 12 bases aligning to TRBD2. The CDR3 runs 14 residues. The V segment lost 3 bases and the J segment 6 bases; nucleotides outside the gene matches: 4. CDR1 and CDR2 (germline): SGDLS, YYNGEE.

In nucleotides, the CDR3 is TGCGCCAGCAGCCCCCTAGGGGGGTCCACTGAAGCTTTCTTT. It is translated as CASSPLGGSTEAFF. The chain couples TRBV4-3 to TRBJ1-1, with a possible D match to TRBD1 (6 bases). Germline lookup yields CDR1 LGHNA and CDR2 YSLEER. The CDR3 is made up of 14 amino acids. V lost 4 bases, J lost 4 bases, and 13 bases lay in between.

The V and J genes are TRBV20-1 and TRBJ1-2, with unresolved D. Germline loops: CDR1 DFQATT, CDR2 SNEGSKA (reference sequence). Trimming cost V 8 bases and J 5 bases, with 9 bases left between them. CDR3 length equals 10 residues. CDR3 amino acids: CSTGPYGYTF. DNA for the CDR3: TGCAGTACCGGACCTTATGGCTACACCTTC.

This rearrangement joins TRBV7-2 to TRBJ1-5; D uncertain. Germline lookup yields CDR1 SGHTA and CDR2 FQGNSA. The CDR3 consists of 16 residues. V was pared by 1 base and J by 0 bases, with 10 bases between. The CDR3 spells CASSLDSGGSNQPQHF. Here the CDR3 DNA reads TGTGCCAGCAGCTTAGATAGTGGAGGTAGCAATCAGCCCCAGCATTTT.

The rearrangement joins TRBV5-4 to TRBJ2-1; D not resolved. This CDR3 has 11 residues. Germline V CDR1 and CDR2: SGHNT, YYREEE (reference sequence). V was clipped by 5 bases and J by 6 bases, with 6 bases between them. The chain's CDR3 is CASSSTNEQFF. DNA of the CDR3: TGTGCCAGCAGTAGCACCAATGAGCAGTTCTTC.

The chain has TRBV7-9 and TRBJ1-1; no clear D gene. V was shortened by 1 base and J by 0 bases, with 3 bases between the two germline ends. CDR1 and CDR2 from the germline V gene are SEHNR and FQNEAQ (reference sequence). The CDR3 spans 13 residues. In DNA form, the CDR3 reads TGTGCCAGCAGCTTAGTGCTGAACACTGAAGCTTTCTTT. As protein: CASSLVLNTEAFF.

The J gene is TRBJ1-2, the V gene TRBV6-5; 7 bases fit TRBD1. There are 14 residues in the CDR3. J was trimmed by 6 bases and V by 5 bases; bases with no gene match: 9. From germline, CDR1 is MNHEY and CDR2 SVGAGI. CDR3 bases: TGTGCCAGCAGTCCCGAGGCAGGGGGGAATGGCTACACCTTC. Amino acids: CASSPEAGGNGYTF.

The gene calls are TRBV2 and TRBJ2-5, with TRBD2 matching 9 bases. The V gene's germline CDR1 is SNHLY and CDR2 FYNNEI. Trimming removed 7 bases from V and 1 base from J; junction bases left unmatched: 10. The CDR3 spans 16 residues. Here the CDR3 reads CASKPPGTSSQETQYF. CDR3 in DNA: TGTGCCAGCAAACCACCCGGGACTAGCAGCCAAGAGACCCAGTACTTC.

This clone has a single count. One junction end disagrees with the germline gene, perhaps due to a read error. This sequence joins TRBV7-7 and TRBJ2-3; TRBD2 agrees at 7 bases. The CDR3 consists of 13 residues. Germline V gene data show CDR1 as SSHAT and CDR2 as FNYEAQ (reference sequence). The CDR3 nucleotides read TGTGCTAGCAGCTTAGCGGGCAGCGATACGCAGTATTTT. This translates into CASSLAGSDTQYF.

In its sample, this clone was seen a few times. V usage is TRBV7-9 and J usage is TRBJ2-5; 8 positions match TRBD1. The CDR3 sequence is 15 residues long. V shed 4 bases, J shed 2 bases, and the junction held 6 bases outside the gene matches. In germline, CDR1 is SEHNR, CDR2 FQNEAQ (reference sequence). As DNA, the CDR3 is TGTGCCAGCAGCTCTGGACAGGGCGCACAAGAGACCCAGTACTTC. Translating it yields CASSSGQGAQETQYF.

The CDR3 reads CASSQGAYEQYF. The CDR3 DNA reads as TGTGCCAGCTCACAGGGGGCCTACGAGCAGTACTTC. The chain combines TRBV18 with TRBJ2-7, with D possibly matching TRBD1 (6 bases). CDR1 is KGHSH and CDR2 is LQKENI in the germline V gene. V was pared by 4 bases and J by 2 bases, with 6 bases between. The CDR3 is 12 residues long.

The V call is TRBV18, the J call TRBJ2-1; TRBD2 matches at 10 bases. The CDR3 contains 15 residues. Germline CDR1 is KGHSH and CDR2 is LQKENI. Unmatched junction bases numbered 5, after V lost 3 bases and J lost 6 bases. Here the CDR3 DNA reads TGTGCCAGCTCACCCGCTAGCGGGGGAGCCAATGAGCAGTTCTTC. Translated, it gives CASSPASGGANEQFF.

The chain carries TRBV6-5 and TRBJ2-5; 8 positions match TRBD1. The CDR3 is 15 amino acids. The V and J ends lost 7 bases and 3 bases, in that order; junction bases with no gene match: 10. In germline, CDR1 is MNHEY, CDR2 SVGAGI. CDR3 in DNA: TGTGCCAGCAACGGACAGGGCCGAGGGGAAGAGACCCAGTACTTC. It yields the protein CASNGQGRGEETQYF.

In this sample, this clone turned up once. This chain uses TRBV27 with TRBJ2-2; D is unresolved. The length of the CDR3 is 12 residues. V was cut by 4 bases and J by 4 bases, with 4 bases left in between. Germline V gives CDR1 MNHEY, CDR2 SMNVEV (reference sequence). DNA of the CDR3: TGTGCCAGCAGTTCGGGCACCGGGGAGCTGTTTTTT. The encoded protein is CASSSGTGELFF.

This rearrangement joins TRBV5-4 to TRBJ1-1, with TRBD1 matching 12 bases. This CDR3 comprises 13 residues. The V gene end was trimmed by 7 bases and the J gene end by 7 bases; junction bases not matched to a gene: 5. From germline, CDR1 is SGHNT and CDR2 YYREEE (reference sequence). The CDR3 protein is CASRRDRGLEAFF. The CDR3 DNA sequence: TGTGCCAGCCGCCGGGACAGGGGGCTTGAAGCTTTCTTT.

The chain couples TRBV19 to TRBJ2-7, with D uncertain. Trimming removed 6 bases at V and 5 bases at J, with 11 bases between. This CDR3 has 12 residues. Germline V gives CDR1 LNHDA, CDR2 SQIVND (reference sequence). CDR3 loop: CASSSLGHEQYF. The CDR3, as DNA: TGTGCCAGTAGCTCCCTGGGCCACGAGCAGTACTTC.

CDR3 nucleotides: TGTGCCAGCAGGGCTACCGGGGAGCTGTTTTTT. This translates into CASRATGELFF. This chain connects TRBV6-5 to TRBJ2-2; D call uncertain. Trimming took 6 bases from V and 5 from J, leaving 4 bases between them. This CDR3 has 11 amino acids. Per germline, CDR1 MNHEY and CDR2 SVGAGI.

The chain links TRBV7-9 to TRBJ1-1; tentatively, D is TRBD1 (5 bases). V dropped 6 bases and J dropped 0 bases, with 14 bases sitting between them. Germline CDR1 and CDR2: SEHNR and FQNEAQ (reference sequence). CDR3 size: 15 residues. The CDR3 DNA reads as TGTGCCAGCAGGGCTCAGGGTCGGGTGAACACTGAAGCTTTCTTT. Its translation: CASRAQGRVNTEAFF. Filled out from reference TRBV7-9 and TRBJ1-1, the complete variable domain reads DTGVSQNPRHKITKRGQNVTFRCDPISEHNRLYWYRQTLGQGPEFLTYFQNEAQLEKSRLLSDRFSAERPKGSFSTLEIQRTEQGDSAMYLCASRAQGRVNTEAFFGQGTRLTVV.

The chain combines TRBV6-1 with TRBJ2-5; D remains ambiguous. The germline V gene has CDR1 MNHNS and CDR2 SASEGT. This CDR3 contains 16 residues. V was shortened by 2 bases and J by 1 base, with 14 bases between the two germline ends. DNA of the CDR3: TGTGCCAGCAGTGAAATCCTCGCCGATCCCCAAGAGACCCAGTACTTC. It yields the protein CASSEILADPQETQYF.

The CDR3 DNA reads TGTGCCAGCTCACCTTCATGGACTAGCAAAGAGACCCAGTACTTC. As protein: CASSPSWTSKETQYF. The chain employs TRBV18 and TRBJ2-5; TRBD2 agrees at 8 bases. V shed 3 bases, J shed 3 bases, and the junction held 6 bases outside the gene matches. The CDR3 extends over 15 amino acids. Germline loops: CDR1 KGHSH, CDR2 LQKENI.

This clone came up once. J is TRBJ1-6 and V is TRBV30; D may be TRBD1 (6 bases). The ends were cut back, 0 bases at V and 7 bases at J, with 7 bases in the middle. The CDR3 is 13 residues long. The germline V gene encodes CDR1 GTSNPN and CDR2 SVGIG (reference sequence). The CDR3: CAWSVQGNSPLHF. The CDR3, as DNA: TGTGCCTGGAGTGTACAGGGCAATTCACCCCTCCACTTT.

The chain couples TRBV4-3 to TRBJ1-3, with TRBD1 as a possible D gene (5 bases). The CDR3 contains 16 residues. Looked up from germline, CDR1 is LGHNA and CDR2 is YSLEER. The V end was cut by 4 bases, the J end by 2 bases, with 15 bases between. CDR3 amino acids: CASSPSPGTTGNTIYF. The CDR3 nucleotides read TGCGCCAGCAGCCCATCTCCAGGGACTACTGGAAACACCATATATTTT.

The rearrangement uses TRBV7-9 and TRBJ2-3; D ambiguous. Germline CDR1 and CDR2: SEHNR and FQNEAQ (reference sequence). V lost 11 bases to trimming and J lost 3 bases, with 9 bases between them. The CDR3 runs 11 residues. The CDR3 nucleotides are TGTGCCGCATCCTCTACAGATACGCAGTATTTT. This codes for CAASSTDTQYF.

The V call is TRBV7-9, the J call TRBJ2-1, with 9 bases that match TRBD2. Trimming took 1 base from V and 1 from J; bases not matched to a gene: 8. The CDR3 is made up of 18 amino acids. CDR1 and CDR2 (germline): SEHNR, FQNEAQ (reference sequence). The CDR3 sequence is CASSLVRLAGLSYNEQFF. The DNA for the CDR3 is TGTGCCAGCAGCTTAGTGAGGCTAGCGGGACTGTCCTACAATGAGCAGTTCTTC.

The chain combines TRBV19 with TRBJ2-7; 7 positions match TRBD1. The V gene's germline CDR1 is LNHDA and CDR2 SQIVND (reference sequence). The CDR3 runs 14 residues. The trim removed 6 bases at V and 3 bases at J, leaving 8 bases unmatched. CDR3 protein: CASSLGDSLYEQYF. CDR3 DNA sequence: TGTGCCAGTAGCTTAGGGGACAGCCTCTACGAGCAGTACTTC.

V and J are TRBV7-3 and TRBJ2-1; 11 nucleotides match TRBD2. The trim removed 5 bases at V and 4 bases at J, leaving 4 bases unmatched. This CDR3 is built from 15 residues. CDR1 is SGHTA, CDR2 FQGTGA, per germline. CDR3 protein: CASSLLAGEYNEQFF. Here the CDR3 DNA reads TGTGCCAGCAGCCTACTAGCGGGGGAGTACAATGAGCAGTTCTTC.

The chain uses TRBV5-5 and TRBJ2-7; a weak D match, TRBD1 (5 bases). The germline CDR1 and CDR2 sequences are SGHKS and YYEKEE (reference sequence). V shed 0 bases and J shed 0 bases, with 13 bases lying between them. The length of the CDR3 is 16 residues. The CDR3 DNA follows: TGTGCCAGCAGCTTGGAAGGGCAGGGAAGCTCCTACGAGCAGTACTTC. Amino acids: CASSLEGQGSSYEQYF.

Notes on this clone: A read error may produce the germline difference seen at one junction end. This CDR3 reads CASSGSQIVGHHF. The CDR3 region has the DNA TGTGCCAGCAGTGGAAGCCAGATTGTGGGACACCACTTC. The chain uses TRBV2 and TRBJ1-2; a possible D gene is TRBD1 (6 bases). Germline V lookup: CDR1 SNHLY, CDR2 FYNNEI. This CDR3 is 13 amino acids long.